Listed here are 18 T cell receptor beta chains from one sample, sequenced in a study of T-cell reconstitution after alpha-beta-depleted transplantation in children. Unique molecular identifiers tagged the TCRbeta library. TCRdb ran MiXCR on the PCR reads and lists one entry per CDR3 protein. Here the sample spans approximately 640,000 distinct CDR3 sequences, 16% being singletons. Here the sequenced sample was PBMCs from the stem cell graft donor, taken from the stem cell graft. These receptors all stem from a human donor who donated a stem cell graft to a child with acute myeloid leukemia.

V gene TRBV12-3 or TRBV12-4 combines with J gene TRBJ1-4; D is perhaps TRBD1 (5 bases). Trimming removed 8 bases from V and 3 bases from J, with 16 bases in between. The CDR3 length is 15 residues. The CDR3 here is CASGAEGSANEKLFF. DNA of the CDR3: TGTGCCAGCGGGGCGGAGGGATCGGCTAATGAAAAACTGTTTTTT.

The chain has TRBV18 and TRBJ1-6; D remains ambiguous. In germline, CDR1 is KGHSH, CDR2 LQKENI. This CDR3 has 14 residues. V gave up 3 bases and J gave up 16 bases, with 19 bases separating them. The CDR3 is CASSPPIADPLLHF. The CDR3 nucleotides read TGTGCCAGCTCACCTCCTATAGCGGATCCACTTCTCCACTTT.

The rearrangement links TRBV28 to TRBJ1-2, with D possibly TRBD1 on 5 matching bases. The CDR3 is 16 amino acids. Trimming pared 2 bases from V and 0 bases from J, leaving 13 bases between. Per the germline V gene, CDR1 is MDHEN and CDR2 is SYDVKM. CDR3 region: CASSLGGTGANYGYTF. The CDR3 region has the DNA TGTGCCAGCAGTTTAGGAGGGACCGGGGCTAACTATGGCTACACCTTC.

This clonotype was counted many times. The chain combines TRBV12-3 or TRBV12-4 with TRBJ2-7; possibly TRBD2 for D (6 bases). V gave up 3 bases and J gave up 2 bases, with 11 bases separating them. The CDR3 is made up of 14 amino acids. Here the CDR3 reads CASSLGGPAYEQYF. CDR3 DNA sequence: TGTGCCAGCAGTTTGGGGGGTCCCGCCTACGAGCAGTACTTC.

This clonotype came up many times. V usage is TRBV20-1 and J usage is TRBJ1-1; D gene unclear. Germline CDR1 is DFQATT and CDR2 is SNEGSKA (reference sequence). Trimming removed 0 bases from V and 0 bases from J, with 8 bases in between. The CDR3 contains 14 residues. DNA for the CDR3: TGCAGTGCTAGAGATCCCGGGTTGAACACTGAAGCTTTCTTT. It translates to CSARDPGLNTEAFF.

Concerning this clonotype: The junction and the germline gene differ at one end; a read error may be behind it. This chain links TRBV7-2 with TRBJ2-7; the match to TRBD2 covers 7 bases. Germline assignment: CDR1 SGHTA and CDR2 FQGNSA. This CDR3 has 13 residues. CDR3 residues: CASSDPPSLAVNF. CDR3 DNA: TGTGCCAGCAGCGATCCCCCGAGCCTAGCGGTAAACTTC.

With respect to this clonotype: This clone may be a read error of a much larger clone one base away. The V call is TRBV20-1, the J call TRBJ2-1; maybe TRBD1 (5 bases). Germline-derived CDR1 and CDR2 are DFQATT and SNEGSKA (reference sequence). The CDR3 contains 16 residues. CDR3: CSARGAGLLPYNAQFF. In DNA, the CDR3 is TGCAGTGCTAGAGGGGCAGGGCTTCTCCCCTACAATGCGCAGTTCTTC.

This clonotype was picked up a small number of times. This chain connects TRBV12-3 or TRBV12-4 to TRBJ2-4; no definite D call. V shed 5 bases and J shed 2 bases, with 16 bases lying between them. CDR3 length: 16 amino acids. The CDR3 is CASSRVGALSKNIQYF. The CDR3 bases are TGTGCCAGCAGTCGAGTAGGTGCCTTGTCCAAAAACATTCAGTACTTC.

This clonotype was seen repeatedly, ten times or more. The CDR3 loop reads CSARTTGGVFQETQYF. In DNA form, the CDR3 reads TGCAGTGCTAGAACGACAGGGGGCGTTTTTCAAGAGACCCAGTACTTC. The genes are TRBV20-1 and TRBJ2-5; 10 nucleotides agree with TRBD1. After removal of 2 bases from V and 2 bases from J, the junction contained 8 bases not matched to a gene. CDR1 DFQATT and CDR2 SNEGSKA come from the germline V gene (reference sequence). This CDR3 region has 16 residues.

This CDR3 is CASSTRGTFYNEQFF. CDR3 bases: TGTGCCAGCAGTACCAGGGGGACCTTCTACAATGAGCAGTTCTTC. The V gene is TRBV6-2 or TRBV6-3, the J gene TRBJ2-1, with 7 bases matching TRBD1. The V gene's germline CDR1 is MNHEY and CDR2 SVGEGT. The CDR3 is 15 amino acids. Trimming at V came to 5 bases and at J to 3 bases, leaving 7 bases not matched to a gene.

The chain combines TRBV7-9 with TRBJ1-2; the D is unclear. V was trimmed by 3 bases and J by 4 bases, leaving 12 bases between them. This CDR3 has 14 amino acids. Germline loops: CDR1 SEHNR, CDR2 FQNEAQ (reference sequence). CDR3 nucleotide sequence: TGTGCCAGCAGCTTCGCACTGTCCTTCTATGGCTACACCTTC. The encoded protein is CASSFALSFYGYTF.

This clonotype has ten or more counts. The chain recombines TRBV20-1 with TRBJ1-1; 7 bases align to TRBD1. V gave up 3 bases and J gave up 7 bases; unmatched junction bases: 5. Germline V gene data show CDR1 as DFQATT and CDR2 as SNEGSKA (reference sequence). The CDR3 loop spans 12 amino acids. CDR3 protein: CSASGGQVEAFF. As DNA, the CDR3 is TGCAGTGCTAGCGGCGGACAGGTTGAAGCTTTCTTT.

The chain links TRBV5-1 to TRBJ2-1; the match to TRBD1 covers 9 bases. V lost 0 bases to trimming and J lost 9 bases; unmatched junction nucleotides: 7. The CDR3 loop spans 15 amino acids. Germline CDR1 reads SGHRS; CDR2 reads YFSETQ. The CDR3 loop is CASSLENRGHVEQFF. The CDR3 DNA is TGCGCCAGCAGCTTGGAAAACAGGGGGCATGTTGAGCAGTTCTTC.

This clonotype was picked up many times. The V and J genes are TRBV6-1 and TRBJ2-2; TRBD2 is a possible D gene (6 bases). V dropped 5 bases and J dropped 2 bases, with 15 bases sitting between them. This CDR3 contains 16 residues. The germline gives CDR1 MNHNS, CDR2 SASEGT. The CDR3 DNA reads TGTGCCAGCAGTATCTTTGCGGGACCCAACACCGGGGAGCTGTTTTTT. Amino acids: CASSIFAGPNTGELFF.

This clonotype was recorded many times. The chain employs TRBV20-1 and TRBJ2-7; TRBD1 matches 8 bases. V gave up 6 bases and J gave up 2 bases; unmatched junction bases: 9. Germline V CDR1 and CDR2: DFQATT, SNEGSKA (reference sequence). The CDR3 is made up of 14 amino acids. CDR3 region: CSAPLDRVPYEQYF. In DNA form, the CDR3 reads TGCAGTGCACCCTTGGACAGGGTCCCCTACGAGCAGTACTTC.

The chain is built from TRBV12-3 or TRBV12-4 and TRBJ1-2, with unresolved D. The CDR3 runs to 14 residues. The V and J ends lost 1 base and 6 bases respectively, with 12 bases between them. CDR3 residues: CASSLDRATNGYTF. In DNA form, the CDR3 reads TGTGCCAGCAGTTTAGATCGGGCCACAAATGGCTACACCTTC.

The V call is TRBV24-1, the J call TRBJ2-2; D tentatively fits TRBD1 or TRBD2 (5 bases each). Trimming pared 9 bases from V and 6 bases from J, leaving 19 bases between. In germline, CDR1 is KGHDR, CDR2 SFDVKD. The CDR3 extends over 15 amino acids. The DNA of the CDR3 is TGTGCCACCTTGGGGGATTCACGAGGACCCGGGGAGCTGTTTTTT. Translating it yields CATLGDSRGPGELFF.

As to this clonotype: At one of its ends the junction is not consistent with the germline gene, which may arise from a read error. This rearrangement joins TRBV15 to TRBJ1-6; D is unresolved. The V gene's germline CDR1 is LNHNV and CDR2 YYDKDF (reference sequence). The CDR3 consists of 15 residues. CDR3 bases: TGTGACACCAGCAGAGATCGCGCCAGCCTATGGCCCCTCCACTTT. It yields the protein CDTSRDRASLWPLHF.